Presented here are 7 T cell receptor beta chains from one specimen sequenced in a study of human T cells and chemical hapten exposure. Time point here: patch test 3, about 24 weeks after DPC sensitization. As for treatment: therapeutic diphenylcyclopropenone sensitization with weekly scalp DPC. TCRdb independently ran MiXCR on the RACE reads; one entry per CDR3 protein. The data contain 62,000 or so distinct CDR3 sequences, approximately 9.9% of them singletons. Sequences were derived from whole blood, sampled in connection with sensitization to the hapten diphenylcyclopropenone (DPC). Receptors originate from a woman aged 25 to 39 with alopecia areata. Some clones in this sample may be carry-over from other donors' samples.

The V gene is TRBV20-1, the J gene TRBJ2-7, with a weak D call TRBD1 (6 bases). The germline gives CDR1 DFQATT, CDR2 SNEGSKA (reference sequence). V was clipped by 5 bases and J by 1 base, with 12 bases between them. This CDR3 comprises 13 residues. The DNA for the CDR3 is TGCAGTGCTCCGGACAGTTTTTCCTACGAGCAGTACTTC. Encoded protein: CSAPDSFSYEQYF.

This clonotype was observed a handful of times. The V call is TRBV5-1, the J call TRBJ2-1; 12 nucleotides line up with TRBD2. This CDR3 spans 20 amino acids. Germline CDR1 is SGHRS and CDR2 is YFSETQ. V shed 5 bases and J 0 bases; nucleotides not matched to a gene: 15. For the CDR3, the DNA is TGCGCCAGCAGTTACTGGAGACTAGCGGGAGAAACCAGCTCCTACAATGAGCAGTTCTTC. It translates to CASSYWRLAGETSSYNEQFF.

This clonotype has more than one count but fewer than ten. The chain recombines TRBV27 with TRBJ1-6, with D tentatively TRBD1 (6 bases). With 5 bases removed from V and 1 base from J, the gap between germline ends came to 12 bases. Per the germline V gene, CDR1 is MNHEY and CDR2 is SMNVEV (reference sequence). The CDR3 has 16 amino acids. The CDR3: CASSRTVRSYNSPLHF. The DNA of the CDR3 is TGTGCCAGCAGTCGGACAGTGCGTTCCTATAATTCACCCCTCCACTTT.

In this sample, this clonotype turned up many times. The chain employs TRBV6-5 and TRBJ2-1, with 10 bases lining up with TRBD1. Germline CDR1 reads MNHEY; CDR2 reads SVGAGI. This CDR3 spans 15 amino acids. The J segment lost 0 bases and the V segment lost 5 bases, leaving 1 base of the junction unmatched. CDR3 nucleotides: TGTGCCAGCAGTAGGACAGGGGGCTCCTACAATGAGCAGTTCTTC. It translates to CASSRTGGSYNEQFF.

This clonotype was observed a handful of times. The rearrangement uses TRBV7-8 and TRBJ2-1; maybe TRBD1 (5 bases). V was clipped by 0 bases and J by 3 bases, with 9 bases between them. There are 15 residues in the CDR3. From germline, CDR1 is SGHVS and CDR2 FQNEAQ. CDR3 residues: CASSLAAGNYNEQFF. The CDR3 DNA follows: TGTGCCAGCAGCTTAGCTGCAGGGAACTACAATGAGCAGTTCTTC.

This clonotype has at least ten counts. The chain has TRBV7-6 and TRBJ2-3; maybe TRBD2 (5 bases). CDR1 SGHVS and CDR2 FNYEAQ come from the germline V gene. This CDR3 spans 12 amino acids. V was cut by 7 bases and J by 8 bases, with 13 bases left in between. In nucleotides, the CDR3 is TGTGCCAGCACCAACCCCGGAGGTACGCAGTATTTT. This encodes CASTNPGGTQYF.

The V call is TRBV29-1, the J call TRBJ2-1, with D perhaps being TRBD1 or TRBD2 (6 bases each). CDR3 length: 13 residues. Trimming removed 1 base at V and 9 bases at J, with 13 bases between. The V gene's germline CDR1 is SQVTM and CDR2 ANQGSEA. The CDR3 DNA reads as TGCAGCGTTGAAGGATCGGGGGCCGGTGAGCAGTTCTTC. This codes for CSVEGSGAGEQFF.